This T cell receptor (beta chain) originates from a study of blood T cell repertoires in COVID-19. Looking at the study overall: Specimens from acute and convalescent COVID-19 originated in the United States, Italy and Spain. Sources were T cells, B-cell-depleted T cells, or PBMCs; the material itself was cDNA or gDNA.

Per the study methods: Estimation of nucleated cell counts relied on the amplification of reference gene primers. Assay used: immunoSEQ multiplex PCR; TCRdb lists only in-frame clones, some missing. V and J calls and clone size are copied from that table; D and trimming were computed from the DNA. The table has over 100,000 clones, more than 65% seen once. The CDR3 is made up of 16 amino acids. The germline V gene has CDR1 SGHRS and CDR2 YFSETQ. Trimming at V came to 5 bases and at J to 5 bases, leaving 13 bases not matched to a gene. This TCR was recovered from a woman older than 75 with active or convalescent COVID-19. Material for sequencing was peripheral blood. The chain links TRBV5-1 to TRBJ2-5, with 9 bases aligning to TRBD2. The CDR3 nucleotides read TGCGCCAGCAGTAGGAGGGGCGGGAGGGCCTATGAGACCCAGTACTTC. Protein product: CASSRRGGRAYETQYF. The full variable domain, in which reference TRBV5-1 and TRBJ2-5 provide the parts outside the CDR3, is KAGVTQTPRYLIKTRGQQVTLSCSPISGHRSVSWYQQTPGQGLQFLFEYFSETQRNKGNFPGRFSGRQFSNSRSEMNVSTLELGDSALYLCASSRRGGRAYETQYFGPGTRLLVL.